One sample yielded the 17 T cell receptor beta chains listed below, sequenced in a study of T cell responses to AZD1222 COVID-19 vaccine. TCRdb keeps only in-frame clones here, not all; method: immunoSEQ multiplex PCR. The data show more than 150,000 clones, 70% to 90% seen once. The specimen was peripheral blood, collected on day 0 of AZD1222 vaccination. These receptor sequences come from an adult in good health.

The chain joins TRBV9 to TRBJ2-7, with D possibly TRBD1 on 6 matching bases. The CDR3 has 15 amino acids. Germline V gene sequence: CDR1 SGDLS, CDR2 YYNGEE. Trimming cost V 3 bases and J 2 bases, with 15 bases left between them. The CDR3 sequence is CASSAEGQTTYEQYF. As DNA, the CDR3 is TGTGCCAGCAGCGCCGAGGGACAAACAACCTACGAGCAGTACTTC.

This clone was observed a handful of times. In the same sample, other DNA sequences code for this CDR3. The V gene is TRBV7-9, the J gene TRBJ1-3, with TRBD1 matching over 8 bases. Per germline, CDR1 SEHNR and CDR2 FQNEAQ (reference sequence). Losses at the gene ends were 5 bases for V and 0 bases for J; bases not matched to a gene: 3. The length of the CDR3 is 15 residues. The CDR3 DNA reads as TGTGCCAGCAGCCCGCAGGGGGCCTCTGGAAACACCATATATTTT. Amino acid sequence: CASSPQGASGNTIYF. The whole variable domain, filled in from reference TRBV7-9 and TRBJ1-3, reads DTGVSQNPRHKITKRGQNVTFRCDPISEHNRLYWYRQTLGQGPEFLTYFQNEAQLEKSRLLSDRFSAERPKGSFSTLEIQRTEQGDSAMYLCASSPQGASGNTIYFGEGSWLTVV.

The chain combines TRBV7-8 with TRBJ1-2; D is possibly TRBD1 (5 bases). CDR1 is SGHVS and CDR2 is FQNEAQ in the germline V gene. The ends were cut back, 0 bases at V and 0 bases at J, with 8 bases in the middle. The CDR3 has 15 amino acids. The CDR3 loop is CASSLASGTNYGYTF. The CDR3 DNA is TGTGCCAGCAGCTTAGCTTCAGGGACTAACTATGGCTACACCTTC.

The genes are TRBV4-3 and TRBJ1-1, with 7 positions matching TRBD1. Germline V gene data show CDR1 as LGHNA and CDR2 as YSLEER. V shed 2 bases, J shed 11 bases, and the junction held 5 bases outside the gene matches. This CDR3 spans 12 amino acids. The CDR3: CASSQTGTVAFF. The CDR3 DNA is TGCGCCAGCAGCCAAACCGGGACAGTCGCTTTCTTT.

This chain links TRBV19 with TRBJ1-2; D is uncertain. The CDR3 has 13 amino acids. Germline V gives CDR1 LNHDA, CDR2 SQIVND (reference sequence). Trimming took 8 bases from V and 3 from J, leaving 13 bases between them. The CDR3 coding sequence is TGTGCCAGTTCCCCATCCGGGGACTATGGCTACACCTTC. Protein product: CASSPSGDYGYTF.

This clone was recorded only once. This chain connects TRBV18 to TRBJ1-5; 7 nucleotides agree with TRBD1. The V and J ends lost 4 bases and 3 bases, in that order; junction bases with no gene match: 6. Germline CDR1 and CDR2: KGHSH and LQKENI. This CDR3 comprises 15 residues. The CDR3 coding sequence is TGTGCCAGCTCACACGACAGGGCCGTCAATCAGCCCCAGCATTTT. Residues: CASSHDRAVNQPQHF.

The chain has TRBV7-3 and TRBJ2-2; D unclear. Looked up from germline, CDR1 is SGHTA and CDR2 is FQGTGA. The germline V and J ends were trimmed by 2 bases and 2 bases, with 3 bases remaining between them. The CDR3 is 13 amino acids. CDR3 sequence reads: CASSLGNTGELFF. The CDR3 nucleotides are TGTGCCAGCAGCTTAGGAAACACCGGGGAGCTGTTTTTT.

The rearrangement links TRBV28 to TRBJ1-1; 7 bases are shared with TRBD1. This CDR3 contains 13 residues. In germline, CDR1 is MDHEN, CDR2 SYDVKM. V shed 7 bases, J shed 6 bases, and the junction held 8 bases outside the gene matches. CDR3 nucleotide sequence: TGTGCCAGCACAAAGGACAGGAGGGCTGAAGCTTTCTTT. It encodes CASTKDRRAEAFF.

The rearrangement uses TRBV9 and TRBJ2-2, with 10 positions matching TRBD1. This CDR3 has 15 residues. With 4 bases clipped from V and 6 bases from J, the junction kept 6 bases outside the gene matches. Germline V CDR1 and CDR2: SGDLS, YYNGEE. CDR3 sequence reads: CASSFRDRGPGELFF. The CDR3, as DNA: TGTGCCAGCAGCTTCCGGGACAGGGGCCCCGGGGAGCTGTTTTTT.

This clone was found once. This chain uses TRBV5-4 with TRBJ1-4; D gene ambiguous. The V gene lost 4 bases and the J gene lost 6 bases, with 16 bases spanning the gap. Germline CDR1 is SGHNT and CDR2 is YYREEE (reference sequence). The CDR3 contains 15 residues. CDR3 in amino acids: CASSLGGRSDEKLFF. The DNA for the CDR3 is TGTGCCAGCAGCCTGGGTGGACGATCGGATGAAAAACTGTTTTTT.

The chain recombines TRBV6-1 with TRBJ1-5; D is perhaps TRBD1 (5 bases). The V end was cut by 0 bases, the J end by 12 bases, with 18 bases between. The CDR3 is made up of 15 amino acids. Germline V gives CDR1 MNHNS, CDR2 SASEGT. The CDR3 bases are TGTGCCAGCAGTGAAGCTTCCGGGGCGGCGTACTACCAGCATTTT. The encoded protein is CASSEASGAAYYQHF.

The CDR3 here is CASSLDRAPSGNTIYF. CDR3 sequence (DNA): TGTGCCAGCAGTTTGGACAGGGCCCCCTCTGGAAACACCATATATTTT. This rearrangement joins TRBV28 to TRBJ1-3, with 8 bases aligning to TRBD1. Looked up from germline, CDR1 is MDHEN and CDR2 is SYDVKM. This CDR3 comprises 16 residues. J was trimmed by 0 bases and V by 3 bases; bases with no gene match: 4.

The CDR3 coding sequence is TGTGCCAGCAGCGCGACAGGGGCCGACACCGGGGAGCTGTTTTTT. It specifies CASSATGADTGELFF. V usage is TRBV7-3 and J usage is TRBJ2-2; the match to TRBD1 covers 8 bases. This CDR3 is built from 15 residues. CDR1 is SGHTA and CDR2 is FQGTGA in the germline V gene. V lost 5 bases, J lost 3 bases, and 5 bases stayed unmatched.

The CDR3 nucleotides are TGCGCCAGCAGCCAGGGGACTAGCGGGGTTGAGACCCAGTACTTC. Translating it yields CASSQGTSGVETQYF. The chain combines TRBV4-3 with TRBJ2-5, with 13 bases identical to TRBD2. Per the germline V gene, CDR1 is LGHNA and CDR2 is YSLEER. The CDR3 loop spans 15 amino acids. After removal of 3 bases from V and 5 bases from J, the junction contained 3 bases not matched to a gene.

This chain connects TRBV5-6 to TRBJ2-5; maybe TRBD1 (5 bases). Trimming removed 3 bases at V and 9 bases at J, with 12 bases between. The length of the CDR3 is 12 residues. Germline-derived CDR1 and CDR2 are SGHDT and YYEEEE. The CDR3, as DNA: TGTGCCAGCAGCTCGACAGTTAAGTCCCAGTACTTC. This sequence encodes CASSSTVKSQYF.

V and J are TRBV7-2 and TRBJ1-4, with TRBD1 as a possible D gene (5 bases). Germline CDR1 is SGHTA and CDR2 is FQGNSA. Trimming took 2 bases from V and 6 from J, leaving 10 bases between them. This CDR3 has 14 amino acids. CDR3 residues: CASSLRQGYEKLFF. The CDR3 nucleotides are TGTGCCAGCAGCTTACGGCAGGGTTATGAAAAACTGTTTTTT.

With regard to this clone: The identical CDR3 is also encoded by other nucleotide sequences in the sample. V gene TRBV2 combines with J gene TRBJ1-5; the match to TRBD1 covers 9 bases. The trim removed 4 bases at V and 4 bases at J, leaving 2 bases unmatched. The CDR3 length is 14 residues. Germline V gene lookup returns CDR1 SNHLY and CDR2 FYNNEI. CDR3 sequence: CASSGQGGNQPQHF. The CDR3 coding sequence is TGTGCCAGCAGTGGACAGGGGGGAAATCAGCCCCAGCATTTT.